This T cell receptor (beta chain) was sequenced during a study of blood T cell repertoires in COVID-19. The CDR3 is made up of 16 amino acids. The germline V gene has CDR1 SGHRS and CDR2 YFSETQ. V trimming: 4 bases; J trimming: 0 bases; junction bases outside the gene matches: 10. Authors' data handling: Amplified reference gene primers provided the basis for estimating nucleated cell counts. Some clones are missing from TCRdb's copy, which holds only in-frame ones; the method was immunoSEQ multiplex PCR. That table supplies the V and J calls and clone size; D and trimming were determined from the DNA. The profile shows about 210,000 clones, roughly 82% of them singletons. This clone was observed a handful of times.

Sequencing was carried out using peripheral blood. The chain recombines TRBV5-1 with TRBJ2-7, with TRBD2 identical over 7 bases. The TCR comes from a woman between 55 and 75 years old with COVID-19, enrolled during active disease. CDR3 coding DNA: TGCGCCAGCAGCCTGGAGCGGGGAGTTATCTCCTACGAGCAGTACTTC. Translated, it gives CASSLERGVISYEQYF.